This T cell receptor beta chain was recovered during a study of graft-versus-host responses after intestinal transplantation. Looked up from germline, CDR1 is SQVTM and CDR2 is ANQGSEA. With 5 bases removed from V and 3 bases from J, the gap between germline ends came to 17 bases. The CDR3 runs 14 residues. Regarding this clone: What it binds is unknown.

Produced via immunoSEQ multiplex PCR; TCRdb's table is partial and in-frame only. Among roughly 92,000 clones, around 90% were seen once, and the ten largest hold more than 0.25%. The starting material was unstimulated CD4+ T cells sorted from spleen or lymph node cells, obtained before transplant. J is TRBJ2-7 and V is TRBV29-1; no firm D call. This clonotype originated in a human donor who was the organ donor for an intestinal transplant. As DNA, the CDR3 is TGCAGCGTTTTTGATTCCCGCACGAGCTACGAGCAGTACTTC. Translation gives CSVFDSRTSYEQYF.